The T cell receptor beta chain under discussion was sequenced for a study of neurological immune-mediated disorders. Study-level points and caveats: Patients with HTLV-1-associated myelopathy showed the most TCR clonal expansion. Those with multiple sclerosis showed the least, falling below healthy controls.

This clonotype occurred many times. The antigen is not known. Each TCR transcript was tagged with a 10-nucleotide random UMI during 5'RACE. MiXCR, applied by TCRdb to the 5' RACE reads, yields one record per CDR3 protein. The table shows some 89,000 distinct CDR3 sequences, with about 4.3% occurring only once. As for time point: longitudinal time-point 3. A total of 2 million PBMCs stored at -80 degrees C provided the unsorted libraries. V gave up 4 bases and J gave up 3 bases, with 13 bases separating them. CDR3 length equals 16 residues. Germline-derived CDR1 and CDR2 are SEHNR and FQNEAQ (reference sequence).

The sequenced sample consisted of PBMCs. The chain uses TRBV7-9 and TRBJ1-6; D is perhaps TRBD1 (5 bases). The sequence came from a woman in her fifties or sixties with multiple sclerosis. CDR3: CASSSTVGGYNSPLHF. The DNA for the CDR3 is TGTGCCAGCAGCTCTACAGTCGGGGGCTATAATTCACCCCTCCACTTT.